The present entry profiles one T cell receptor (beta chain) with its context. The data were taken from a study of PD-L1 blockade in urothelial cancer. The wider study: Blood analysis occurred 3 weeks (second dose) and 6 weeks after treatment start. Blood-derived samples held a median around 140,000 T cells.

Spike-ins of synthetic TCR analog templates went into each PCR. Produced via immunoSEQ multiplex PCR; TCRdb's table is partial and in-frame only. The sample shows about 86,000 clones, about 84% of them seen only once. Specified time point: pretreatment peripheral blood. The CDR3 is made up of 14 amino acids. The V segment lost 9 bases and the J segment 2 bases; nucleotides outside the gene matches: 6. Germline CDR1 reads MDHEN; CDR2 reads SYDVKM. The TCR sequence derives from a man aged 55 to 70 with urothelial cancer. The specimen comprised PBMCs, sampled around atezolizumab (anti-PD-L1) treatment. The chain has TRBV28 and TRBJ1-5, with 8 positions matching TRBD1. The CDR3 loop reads CASYRGWGNQPQHF. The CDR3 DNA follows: TGTGCCAGTTACAGGGGGTGGGGCAATCAGCCCCAGCATTTT.